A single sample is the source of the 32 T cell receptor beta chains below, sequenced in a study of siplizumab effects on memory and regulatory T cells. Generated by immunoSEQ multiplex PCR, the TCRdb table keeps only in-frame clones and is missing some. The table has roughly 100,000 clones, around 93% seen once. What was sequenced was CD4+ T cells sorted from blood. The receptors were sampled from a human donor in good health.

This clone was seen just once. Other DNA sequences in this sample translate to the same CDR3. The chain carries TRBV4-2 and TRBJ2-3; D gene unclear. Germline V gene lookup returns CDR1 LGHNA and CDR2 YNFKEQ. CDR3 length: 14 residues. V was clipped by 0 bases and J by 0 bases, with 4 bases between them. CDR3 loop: CASSQDASTDTQYF. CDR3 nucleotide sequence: TGTGCCAGCAGCCAAGATGCCAGCACAGATACGCAGTATTTT.

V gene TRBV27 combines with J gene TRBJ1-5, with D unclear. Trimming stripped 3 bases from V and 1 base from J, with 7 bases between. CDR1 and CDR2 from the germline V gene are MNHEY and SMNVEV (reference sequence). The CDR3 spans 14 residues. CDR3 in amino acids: CASSFSWSNQPQHF. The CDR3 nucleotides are TGTGCCAGCAGTTTTTCTTGGAGCAATCAGCCCCAGCATTTT.

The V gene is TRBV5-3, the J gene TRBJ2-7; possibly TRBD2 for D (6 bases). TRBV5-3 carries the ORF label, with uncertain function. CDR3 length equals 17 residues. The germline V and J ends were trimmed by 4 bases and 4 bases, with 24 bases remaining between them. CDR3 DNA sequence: TGTGCCAGAAGCCCTAGCGCACCGGGTCAGACTGGGTACGAGCAGTACTTC. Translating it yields CARSPSAPGQTGYEQYF.

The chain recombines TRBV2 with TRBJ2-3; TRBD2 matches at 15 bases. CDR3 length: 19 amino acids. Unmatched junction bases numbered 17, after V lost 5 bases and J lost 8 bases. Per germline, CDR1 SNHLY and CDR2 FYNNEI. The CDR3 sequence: CASSPGLAGGPLPGGTQYF. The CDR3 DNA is TGTGCCAGCAGTCCTGGACTAGCGGGAGGGCCTCTCCCCGGAGGTACGCAGTATTTT.

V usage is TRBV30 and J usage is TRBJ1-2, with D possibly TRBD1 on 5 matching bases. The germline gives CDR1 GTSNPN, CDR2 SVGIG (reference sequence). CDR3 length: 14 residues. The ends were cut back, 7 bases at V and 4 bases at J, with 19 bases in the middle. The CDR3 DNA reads TGTGCCTCCCGCCGGGACTCCCTCTCCTATGGCTACACCTTC. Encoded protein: CASRRDSLSYGYTF.

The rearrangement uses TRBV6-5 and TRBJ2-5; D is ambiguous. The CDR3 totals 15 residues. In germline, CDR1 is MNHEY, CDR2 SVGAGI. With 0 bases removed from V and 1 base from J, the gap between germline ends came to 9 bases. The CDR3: CASSYSTTGQETQYF. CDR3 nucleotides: TGTGCCAGCAGTTACTCGACGACGGGCCAAGAGACCCAGTACTTC.

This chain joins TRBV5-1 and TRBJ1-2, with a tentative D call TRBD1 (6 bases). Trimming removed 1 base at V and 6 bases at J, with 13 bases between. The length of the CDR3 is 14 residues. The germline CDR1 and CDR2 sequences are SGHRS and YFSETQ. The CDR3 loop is CASSLTGQADGYTF. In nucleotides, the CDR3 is TGCGCCAGCAGCTTGACAGGGCAAGCGGATGGCTACACCTTC.

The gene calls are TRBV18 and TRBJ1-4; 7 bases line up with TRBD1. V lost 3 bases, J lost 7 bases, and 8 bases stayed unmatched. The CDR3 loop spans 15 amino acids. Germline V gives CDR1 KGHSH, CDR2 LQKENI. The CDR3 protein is CASSPQQGIGEKLFF. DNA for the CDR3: TGTGCCAGCTCACCCCAACAGGGGATCGGTGAAAAACTGTTTTTT.

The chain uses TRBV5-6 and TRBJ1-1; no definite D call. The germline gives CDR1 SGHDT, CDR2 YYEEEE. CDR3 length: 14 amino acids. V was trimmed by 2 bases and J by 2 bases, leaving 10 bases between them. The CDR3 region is CASSFKDLNTEAFF. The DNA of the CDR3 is TGTGCCAGCAGCTTTAAGGACCTAAACACTGAAGCTTTCTTT.

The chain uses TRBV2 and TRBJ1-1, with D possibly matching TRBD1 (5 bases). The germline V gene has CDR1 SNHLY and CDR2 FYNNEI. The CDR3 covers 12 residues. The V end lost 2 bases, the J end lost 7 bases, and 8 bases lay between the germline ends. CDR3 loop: CASSETGVEAFF. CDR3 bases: TGTGCCAGCAGTGAAACAGGAGTTGAAGCTTTCTTT.

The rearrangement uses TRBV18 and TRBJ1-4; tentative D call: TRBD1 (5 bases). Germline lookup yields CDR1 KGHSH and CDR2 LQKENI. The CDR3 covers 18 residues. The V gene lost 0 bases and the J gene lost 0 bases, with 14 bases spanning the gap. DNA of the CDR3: TGTGCCAGCTCACCACCGCGGGGGTCCCATTCAACTAATGAAAAACTGTTTTTT. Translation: CASSPPRGSHSTNEKLFF.

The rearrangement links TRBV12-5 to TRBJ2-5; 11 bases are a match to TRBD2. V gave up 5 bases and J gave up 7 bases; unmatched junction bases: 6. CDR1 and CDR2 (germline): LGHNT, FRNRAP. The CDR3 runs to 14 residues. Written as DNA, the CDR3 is TGTGCTAGTGGTCAAACCGGGACTAGCGGGACCCAGTACTTC. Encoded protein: CASGQTGTSGTQYF.

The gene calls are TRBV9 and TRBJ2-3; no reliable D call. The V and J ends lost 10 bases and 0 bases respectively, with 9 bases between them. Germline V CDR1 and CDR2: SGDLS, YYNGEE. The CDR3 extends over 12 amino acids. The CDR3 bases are TGTGCCTCTACGGCTAGCACAGATACGCAGTATTTT. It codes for CASTASTDTQYF.

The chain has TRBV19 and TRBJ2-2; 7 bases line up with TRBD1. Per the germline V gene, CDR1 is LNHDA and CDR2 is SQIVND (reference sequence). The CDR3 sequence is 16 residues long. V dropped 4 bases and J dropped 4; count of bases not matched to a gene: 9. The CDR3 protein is CASSTSTGLGTGELFF. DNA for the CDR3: TGTGCCAGTAGTACTTCGACAGGGTTGGGCACCGGGGAGCTGTTTTTT.

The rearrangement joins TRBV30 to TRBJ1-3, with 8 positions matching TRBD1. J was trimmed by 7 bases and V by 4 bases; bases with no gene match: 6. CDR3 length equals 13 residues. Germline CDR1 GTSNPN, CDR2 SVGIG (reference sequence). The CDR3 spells CAWTRTGFNTIYF. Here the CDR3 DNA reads TGTGCCTGGACCCGGACAGGGTTTAACACCATATATTTT.

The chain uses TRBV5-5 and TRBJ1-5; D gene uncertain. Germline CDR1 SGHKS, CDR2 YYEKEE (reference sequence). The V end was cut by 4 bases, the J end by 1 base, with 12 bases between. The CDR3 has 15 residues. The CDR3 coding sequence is TGTGCCAGCAGCCCCCAAGGGATGAGCAATCAGCCCCAGCATTTT. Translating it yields CASSPQGMSNQPQHF.

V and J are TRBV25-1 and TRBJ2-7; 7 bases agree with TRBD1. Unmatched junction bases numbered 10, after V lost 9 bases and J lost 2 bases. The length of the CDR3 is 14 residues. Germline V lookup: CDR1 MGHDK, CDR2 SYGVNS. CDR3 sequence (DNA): TGTGCCAGTAGGAGACAGGGATCGACCTACGAGCAGTACTTC. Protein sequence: CASRRQGSTYEQYF.

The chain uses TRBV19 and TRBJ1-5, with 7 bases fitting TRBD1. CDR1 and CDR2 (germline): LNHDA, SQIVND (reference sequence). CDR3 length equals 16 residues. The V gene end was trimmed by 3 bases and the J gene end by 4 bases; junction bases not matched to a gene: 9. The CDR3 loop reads CASSIGTEGGNQPQHF. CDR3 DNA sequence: TGTGCCAGTAGTATCGGGACAGAAGGGGGGAATCAGCCCCAGCATTTT. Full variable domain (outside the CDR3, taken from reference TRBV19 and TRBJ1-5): DGGITQSPKYLFRKEGQNVTLSCEQNLNHDAMYWYRQDPGQGLRLIYYSQIVNDFQKGDIAEGYSVSREKKESFPLTVTSAQKNPTAFYLCASSIGTEGGNQPQHFGDGTRLSIL.

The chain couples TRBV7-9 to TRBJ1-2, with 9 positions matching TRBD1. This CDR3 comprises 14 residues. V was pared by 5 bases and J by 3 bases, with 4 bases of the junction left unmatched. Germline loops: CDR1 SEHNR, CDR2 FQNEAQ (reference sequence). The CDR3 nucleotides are TGTGCCAGCAGCCGGACAGGGGACTACTATGGCTACACCTTC. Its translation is CASSRTGDYYGYTF.

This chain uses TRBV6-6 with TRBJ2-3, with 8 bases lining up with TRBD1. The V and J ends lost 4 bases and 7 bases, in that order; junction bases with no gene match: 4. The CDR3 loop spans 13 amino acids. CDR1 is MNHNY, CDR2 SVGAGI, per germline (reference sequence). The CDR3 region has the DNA TGTGCCAGCAGTTCGGACAGGGCTTATACGCAGTATTTT. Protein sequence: CASSSDRAYTQYF.

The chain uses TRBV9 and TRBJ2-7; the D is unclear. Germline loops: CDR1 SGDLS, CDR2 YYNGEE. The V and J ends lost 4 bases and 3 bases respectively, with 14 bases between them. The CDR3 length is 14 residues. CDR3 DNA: TGTGCCAGCAGCCCCCGGAGCAGAGACTACGAGCAGTACTTC. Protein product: CASSPRSRDYEQYF.

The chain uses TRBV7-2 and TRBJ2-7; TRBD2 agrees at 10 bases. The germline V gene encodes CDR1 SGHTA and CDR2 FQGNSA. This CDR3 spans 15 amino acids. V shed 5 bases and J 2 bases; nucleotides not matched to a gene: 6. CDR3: CASSPRTSGPYEQYF. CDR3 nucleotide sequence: TGTGCCAGCAGCCCCAGGACTAGCGGCCCCTACGAGCAGTACTTC.

This chain's CDR3 is CASSPQGRGRPEAFF. CDR3 sequence (DNA): TGTGCCAGCAGCCCCCAGGGCAGGGGTCGGCCTGAAGCTTTCTTT. The rearrangement uses TRBV11-2 and TRBJ1-1, with a tentative D call TRBD1 (6 bases). The germline V gene encodes CDR1 SGHAT and CDR2 FQNNGV. The CDR3 is 15 amino acids. Trimming stripped 5 bases from V and 6 bases from J, with 19 bases between.

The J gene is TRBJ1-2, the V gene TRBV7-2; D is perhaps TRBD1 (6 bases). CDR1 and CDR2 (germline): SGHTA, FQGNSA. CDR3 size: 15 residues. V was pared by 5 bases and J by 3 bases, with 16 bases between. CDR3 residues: CASSPIRGEDYGYTF. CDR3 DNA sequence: TGTGCCAGCAGCCCGATCAGGGGTGAAGACTATGGCTACACCTTC.

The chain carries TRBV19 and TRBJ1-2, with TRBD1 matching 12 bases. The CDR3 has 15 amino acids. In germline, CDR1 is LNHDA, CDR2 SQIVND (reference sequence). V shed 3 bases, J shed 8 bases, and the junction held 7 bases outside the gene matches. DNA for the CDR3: TGTGCCAGTAGTATTACTGGGACAGGGGGCGACGGCTACACCTTC. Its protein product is CASSITGTGGDGYTF.

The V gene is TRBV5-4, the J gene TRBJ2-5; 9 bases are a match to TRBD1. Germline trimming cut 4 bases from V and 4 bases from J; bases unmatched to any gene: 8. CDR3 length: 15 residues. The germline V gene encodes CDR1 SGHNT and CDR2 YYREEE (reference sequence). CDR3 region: CASSPRQGGGETQYF. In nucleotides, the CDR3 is TGTGCCAGCAGCCCCCGACAGGGGGGGGGAGAGACCCAGTACTTC.

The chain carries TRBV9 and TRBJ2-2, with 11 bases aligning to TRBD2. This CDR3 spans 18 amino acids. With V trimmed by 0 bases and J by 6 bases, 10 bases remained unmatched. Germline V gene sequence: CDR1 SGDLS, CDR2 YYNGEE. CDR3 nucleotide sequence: TGTGCCAGCAGCGTAGAACTAGCGGGAGCTTTCATCTCCGGGGAGCTGTTTTTT. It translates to CASSVELAGAFISGELFF. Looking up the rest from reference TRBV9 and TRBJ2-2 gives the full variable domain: DSGVTQTPKHLITATGQRVTLRCSPRSGDLSVYWYQQSLDQGLQFLIQYYNGEERAKGNILERFSAQQFPDLHSELNLSSLELGDSALYFCASSVELAGAFISGELFFGEGSRLTVL.

DNA for the CDR3: TGTGCCACCAGCATCACAGGGGTGGGAAACACCATATATTTT. Its protein is CATSITGVGNTIYF. The chain couples TRBV15 to TRBJ1-3; 7 bases fit TRBD1. V lost 4 bases and J lost 4; bases outside the gene matches: 4. The germline gives CDR1 LNHNV, CDR2 YYDKDF (reference sequence). There are 14 residues in the CDR3.

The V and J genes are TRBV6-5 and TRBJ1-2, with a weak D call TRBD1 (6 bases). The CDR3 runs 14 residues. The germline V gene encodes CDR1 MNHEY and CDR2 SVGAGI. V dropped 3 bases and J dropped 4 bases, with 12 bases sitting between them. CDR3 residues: CASSYLGRGYGYTF. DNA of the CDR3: TGTGCCAGCAGTTATTTAGGCAGGGGCTATGGCTACACCTTC.

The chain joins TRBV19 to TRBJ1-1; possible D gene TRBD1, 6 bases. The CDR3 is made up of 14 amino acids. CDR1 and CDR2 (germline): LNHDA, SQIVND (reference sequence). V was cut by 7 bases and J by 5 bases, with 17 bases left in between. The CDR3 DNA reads TGTGCCAGTACCCAAGGGGTGGGGACAACTGAAGCTTTCTTT. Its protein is CASTQGVGTTEAFF. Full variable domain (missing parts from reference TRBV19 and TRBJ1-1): DGGITQSPKYLFRKEGQNVTLSCEQNLNHDAMYWYRQDPGQGLRLIYYSQIVNDFQKGDIAEGYSVSREKKESFPLTVTSAQKNPTAFYLCASTQGVGTTEAFFGQGTRLTVV.

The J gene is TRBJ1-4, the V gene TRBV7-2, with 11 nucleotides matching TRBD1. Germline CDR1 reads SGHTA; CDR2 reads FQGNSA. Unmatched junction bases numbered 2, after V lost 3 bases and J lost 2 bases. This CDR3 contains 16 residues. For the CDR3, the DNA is TGTGCCAGCAGCTTGGACAGGGGGCTTACTAATGAAAAACTGTTTTTT. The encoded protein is CASSLDRGLTNEKLFF. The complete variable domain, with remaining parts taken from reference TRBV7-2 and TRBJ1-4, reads GAGVSQSPSNKVTEKGKDVELRCDPISGHTALYWYRQSLGQGLEFLIYFQGNSAPDKSGLPSDRFSAERTGGSVSTLTIQRTQQEDSAVYLCASSLDRGLTNEKLFFGSGTQLSVL.

Here the CDR3 DNA reads TGTGCCAGCAGCTCGACAGGGGGCGCGAACATTCAGTACTTC. Translated, it gives CASSSTGGANIQYF. The chain is built from TRBV7-2 and TRBJ2-4; the match to TRBD1 covers 10 bases. The CDR3 covers 14 residues. Germline V gene sequence: CDR1 SGHTA, CDR2 FQGNSA. Unmatched junction bases numbered 4, after V lost 4 bases and J lost 7 bases. Full variable domain (remainder filled in from reference TRBV7-2 and TRBJ2-4): GAGVSQSPSNKVTEKGKDVELRCDPISGHTALYWYRQSLGQGLEFLIYFQGNSAPDKSGLPSDRFSAERTGGSVSTLTIQRTQQEDSAVYLCASSSTGGANIQYFGAGTRLSVL.